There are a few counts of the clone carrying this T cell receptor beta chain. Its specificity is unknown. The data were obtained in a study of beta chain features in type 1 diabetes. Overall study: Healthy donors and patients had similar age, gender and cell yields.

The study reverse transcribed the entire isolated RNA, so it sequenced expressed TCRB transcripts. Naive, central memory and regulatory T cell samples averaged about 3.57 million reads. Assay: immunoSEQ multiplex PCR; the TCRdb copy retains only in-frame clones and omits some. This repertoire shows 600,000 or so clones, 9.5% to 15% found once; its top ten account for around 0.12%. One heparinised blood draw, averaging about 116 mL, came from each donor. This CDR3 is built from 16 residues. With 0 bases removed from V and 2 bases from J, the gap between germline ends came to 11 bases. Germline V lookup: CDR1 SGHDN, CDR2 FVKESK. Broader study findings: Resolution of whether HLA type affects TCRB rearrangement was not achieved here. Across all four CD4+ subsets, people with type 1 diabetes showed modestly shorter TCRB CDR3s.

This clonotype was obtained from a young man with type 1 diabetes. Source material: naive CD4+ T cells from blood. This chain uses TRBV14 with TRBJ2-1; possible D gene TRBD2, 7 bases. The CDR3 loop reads CASSQDWRGPYNEQFF. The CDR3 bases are TGTGCCAGCAGCCAAGATTGGCGGGGGCCCTACAATGAGCAGTTCTTC.